Listed below are T cell receptor beta chains from one sample, sequenced in a study of blood T cell repertoires in COVID-19. Sequencing was performed with immunoSEQ multiplex PCR; in TCRdb, only in-frame clones are kept and a portion is missing. The sample includes approximately 140,000 clones, approximately 90% of them seen just once. Material: peripheral blood. The receptors derive from a woman aged 55-70 years with active or convalescent COVID-19. The CDR3 runs from the conserved cysteine through the conserved F or W. Each record gives: CDR3 DNA, CDR3 protein, J gene, D gene, clone size, V gene. D genes are given only for firm matches. Clone sizes are given selectively: once, few, many, or a class where the clone is expanded.

CDR3nt: TGTGCCAGCAGCCTGCCCCGGACAGGGGTCACTGAAGCTTTCTTT
CDR3aa: CASSLPRTGVTEAFF
j_gene: TRBJ1-1
d_gene: TRBD1
abundance: .
v_gene: TRBV3-1/TRBV3-2

CDR3nt: TGTGCCAGCAGTTTTGAGGGCTACACCTTC
CDR3aa: CASSFEGYTF
j_gene: TRBJ1-2
d_gene: .
abundance: once
v_gene: TRBV28

CDR3nt: TGTGCCAGCAGTTACTCGGGCGGGGATGGCTACACCTTC
CDR3aa: CASSYSGGDGYTF
j_gene: TRBJ1-2
d_gene: .
abundance: .
v_gene: TRBV6-5

CDR3nt: TGTGCCATCAGAACAGGGAGTTCACCCCTCCACTTT
CDR3aa: CAIRTGSSPLHF
j_gene: TRBJ1-6
d_gene: .
abundance: .
v_gene: TRBV10-3

CDR3nt: TGTGCCACCAGGGAGGCTAACTATGGCTACACCTTC
CDR3aa: CATREANYGYTF
j_gene: TRBJ1-2
d_gene: .
abundance: .
v_gene: TRBV27

CDR3nt: TGCGCCAGCAGCCTGACCGGGACACGGCCCGGGGAGCTGTTTTTT
CDR3aa: CASSLTGTRPGELFF
j_gene: TRBJ2-2
d_gene: .
abundance: .
v_gene: TRBV5-1

CDR3nt: TGCAGTGCTAGCGTCACAGATACGCAGTATTTT
CDR3aa: CSASVTDTQYF
j_gene: TRBJ2-3
d_gene: .
abundance: .
v_gene: TRBV20-1

CDR3nt: TGCGCCAGCAGCCAAACAGAGCTTCAAGAGACCCAGTACTTC
CDR3aa: CASSQTELQETQYF
j_gene: TRBJ2-5
d_gene: .
abundance: once
v_gene: TRBV4-1

CDR3nt: TGTGCCAGTAGTAAGGACAGGGGGAACACTGAAGCTTTCTTT
CDR3aa: CASSKDRGNTEAFF
j_gene: TRBJ1-1
d_gene: TRBD1
abundance: .
v_gene: TRBV19

CDR3nt: TGTGCCAGCTCTTTTTCGGAGCTTGAGGGTGGTGAGCAGTTCTTC
CDR3aa: CASSFSELEGGEQFF
j_gene: TRBJ2-1
d_gene: .
abundance: .
v_gene: TRBV18

CDR3nt: TGTGCCAGCAGCTTAAGGGTAGGGGACAGGGGTATCAATGAGCAGTTCTTC
CDR3aa: CASSLRVGDRGINEQFF
j_gene: TRBJ2-1
d_gene: TRBD1
abundance: .
v_gene: TRBV7-6

CDR3nt: TGTGCCAGCTCGCTCAACAGGGAAAGTAATTCACCCCTCCACTTT
CDR3aa: CASSLNRESNSPLHF
j_gene: TRBJ1-6
d_gene: .
abundance: .
v_gene: TRBV18

CDR3nt: TGTGCCAGCAGCTTCTCAGGGAACACTGAAGCTTTCTTT
CDR3aa: CASSFSGNTEAFF
j_gene: TRBJ1-1
d_gene: .
abundance: .
v_gene: TRBV11-2

CDR3nt: TGCGCCAGCAGCGGCGGGACAGGGCTAGATACGCAGTATTTT
CDR3aa: CASSGGTGLDTQYF
j_gene: TRBJ2-3
d_gene: TRBD1
abundance: .
v_gene: TRBV5-1

CDR3nt: TGTGCCAGCAGCTTTACGCCAGGGGGGTCCTACGAGCAGTACTTC
CDR3aa: CASSFTPGGSYEQYF
j_gene: TRBJ2-7
d_gene: .
abundance: .
v_gene: TRBV7-2

CDR3nt: TGTGCCAGCAGTTACCCTTCAGGTACTACTGAAGCTTTCTTT
CDR3aa: CASSYPSGTTEAFF
j_gene: TRBJ1-1
d_gene: .
abundance: .
v_gene: TRBV6-2/TRBV6-3

CDR3nt: TGTGCCACCAGCAGAGAGCGACAGAGTAATGAAAAACTGTTTTTT
CDR3aa: CATSRERQSNEKLFF
j_gene: TRBJ1-4
d_gene: .
abundance: .
v_gene: TRBV15

CDR3nt: TGTGCCAGTAGTACGGGGGCTAGCGGGGGGCCAGGAGAGACCCAGTACTTC
CDR3aa: CASSTGASGGPGETQYF
j_gene: TRBJ2-5
d_gene: TRBD2
abundance: .
v_gene: TRBV19

CDR3nt: TGTGCCAGCACCCCACAGGGGGGGGACTATGGCTACACCTTC
CDR3aa: CASTPQGGDYGYTF
j_gene: TRBJ1-2
d_gene: TRBD1
abundance: .
v_gene: TRBV2

CDR3nt: TGTGCCATCAGTGATCTGCAGGGGATAGATACGCAGTATTTT
CDR3aa: CAISDLQGIDTQYF
j_gene: TRBJ2-3
d_gene: .
abundance: .
v_gene: TRBV10-3

CDR3nt: TGTGCCAGCAGTGAGGGGGCGGGTGGCTACACCTTC
CDR3aa: CASSEGAGGYTF
j_gene: TRBJ1-2
d_gene: TRBD1
abundance: few
v_gene: TRBV12-3/TRBV12-4

CDR3nt: TGTGCCAGCAGCTTGGGTGGCGGGGTTAGCTCCTACGAGCAGTACTTC
CDR3aa: CASSLGGGVSSYEQYF
j_gene: TRBJ2-7
d_gene: .
abundance: .
v_gene: TRBV5-4

CDR3nt: TGCAGCGCGGGAGACAGGCTTGAAGCTTTCTTT
CDR3aa: CSAGDRLEAFF
j_gene: TRBJ1-1
d_gene: .
abundance: .
v_gene: TRBV29-1

CDR3nt: TGTGCCAGCAGCTTGGACCACTTACCTGGAAACACCATATATTTT
CDR3aa: CASSLDHLPGNTIYF
j_gene: TRBJ1-3
d_gene: .
abundance: .
v_gene: TRBV5-5

CDR3nt: TGCAGCGCTTTACTAGCGGGGGGGCCGAACACCGGGGAGCTGTTTTTT
CDR3aa: CSALLAGGPNTGELFF
j_gene: TRBJ2-2
d_gene: TRBD2
abundance: .
v_gene: TRBV29-1

CDR3nt: TGTGCCAGTAGTATAAACAGGGGAGGTGATCAGCCCCAGCATTTT
CDR3aa: CASSINRGGDQPQHF
j_gene: TRBJ1-5
d_gene: TRBD1
abundance: .
v_gene: TRBV19